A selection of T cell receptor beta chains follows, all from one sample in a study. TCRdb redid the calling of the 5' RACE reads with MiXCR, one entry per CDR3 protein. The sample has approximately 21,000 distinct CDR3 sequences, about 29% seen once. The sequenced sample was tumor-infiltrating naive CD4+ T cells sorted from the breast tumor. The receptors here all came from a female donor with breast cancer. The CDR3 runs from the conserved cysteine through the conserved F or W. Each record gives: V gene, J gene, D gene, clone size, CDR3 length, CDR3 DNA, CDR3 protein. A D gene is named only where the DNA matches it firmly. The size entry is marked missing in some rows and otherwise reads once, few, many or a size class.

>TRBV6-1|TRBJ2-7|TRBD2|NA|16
TGTGCCAGCAGGAACCCCCCGGCGGGAGGCCCCTACGAGCAGTACTTC
CASRNPPAGGPYEQYF
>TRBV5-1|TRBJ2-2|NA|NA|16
TGCGCCAGCTACCCCCCGGGGGGCGCAAACACCGGGGAGCTGCTTTTT
CASYPPGGANTGELLF
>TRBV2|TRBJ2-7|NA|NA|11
TGTGCCAGCAGTATGTCCTACGAGCAGTACTTC
CASSMSYEQYF
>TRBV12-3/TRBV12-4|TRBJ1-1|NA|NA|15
TGTGCCAGCAGTTTAGGTGGCAAGCGAGGCACTGAAGCTTTCTTT
CASSLGGKRGTEAFF
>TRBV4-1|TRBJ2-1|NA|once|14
TGCGCCAGCAGCCGAGCCCGGGGGCTGGATGAGCAGTTCTTC
CASSRARGLDEQFF
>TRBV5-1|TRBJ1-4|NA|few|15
TGCGCCAGCGGACAACGCCGAGGGGATAATGAAAAACTGTTTTTT
CASGQRRGDNEKLFF
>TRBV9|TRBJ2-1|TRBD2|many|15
TGTGCCAGCAGCGTAGCGAGCGGGACGCAGGGTGAGCAGTTCTTC
CASSVASGTQGEQFF
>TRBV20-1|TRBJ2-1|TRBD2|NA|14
TGCAGTGCTGGACTAGCGGGAGGAATCGGTGAGCAGTTCTTC
CSAGLAGGIGEQFF
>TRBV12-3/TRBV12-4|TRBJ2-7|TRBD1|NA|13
TGTGCCAGCAGAACGGGACAGGGCTACGAGCAGTACTTC
CASRTGQGYEQYF
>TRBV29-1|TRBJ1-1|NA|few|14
TGCAGCGTTGACAGGGGATCGATGGAGACTGAAGCTTTCTTT
CSVDRGSMETEAFF
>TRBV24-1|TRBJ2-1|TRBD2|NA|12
TGTGCCACCAGTAATCTAGCGGGGCAGCAGTTCTTC
CATSNLAGQQFF
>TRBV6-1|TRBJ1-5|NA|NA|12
TGTGCCAGCAGTGAAGGGTGGTGGACCCAGCATTTT
CASSEGWWTQHF
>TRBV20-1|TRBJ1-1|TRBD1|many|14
TGCAGTGCTAGGGGGACAGCGGAGGACACTGAAGCTTTCTTT
CSARGTAEDTEAFF
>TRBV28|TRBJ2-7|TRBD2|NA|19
TGTGCCAGCAGCCCGTGGACGGGACTAGCGGACGTATCTACTTTCGAGCAGTACTTC
CASSPWTGLADVSTFEQYF
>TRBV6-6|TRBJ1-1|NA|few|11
TGTGCCAGCAGACAGGGTTATGAAGCTTTCTTT
CASRQGYEAFF
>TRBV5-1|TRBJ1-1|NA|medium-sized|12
TGCGCCAGCAGCTTGGTCGAGACTGAAGCTTTCTTT
CASSLVETEAFF
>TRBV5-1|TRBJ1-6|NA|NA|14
TGCGCCAGCAGCTTGGCAGGGGACAATTCACCCCTCCACTTT
CASSLAGDNSPLHF
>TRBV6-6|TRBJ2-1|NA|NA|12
TGTGCCAGCAGTCACGGGCGGGATGAGCAGTTCTTC
CASSHGRDEQFF
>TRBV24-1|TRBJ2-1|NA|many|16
TGTGCCACCAGTGGTCGGGGACGGTCGAACTACAATGAGCAGTTCTTC
CATSGRGRSNYNEQFF
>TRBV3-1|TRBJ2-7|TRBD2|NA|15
TGTGCCAGCAGCCAAGCGAGCGGGGGACCCTACGAGCAGTACTTC
CASSQASGGPYEQYF
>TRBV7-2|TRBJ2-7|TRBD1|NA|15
TGTGCCAGCAGCTTAGGGGGACAGCGCTTGTATGAGCAGTACTTC
CASSLGGQRLYEQYF
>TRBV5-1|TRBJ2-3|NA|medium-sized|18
TGCGCCAGCAGCTCTCCGGGACCACAGTACACCCCTTGGCCTACGCAGTATTTT
CASSSPGPQYTPWPTQYF
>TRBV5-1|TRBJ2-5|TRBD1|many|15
TGCGCCAGCAGCTTAATGGGACAGGGGTCTCAGACCCAGTACTTC
CASSLMGQGSQTQYF